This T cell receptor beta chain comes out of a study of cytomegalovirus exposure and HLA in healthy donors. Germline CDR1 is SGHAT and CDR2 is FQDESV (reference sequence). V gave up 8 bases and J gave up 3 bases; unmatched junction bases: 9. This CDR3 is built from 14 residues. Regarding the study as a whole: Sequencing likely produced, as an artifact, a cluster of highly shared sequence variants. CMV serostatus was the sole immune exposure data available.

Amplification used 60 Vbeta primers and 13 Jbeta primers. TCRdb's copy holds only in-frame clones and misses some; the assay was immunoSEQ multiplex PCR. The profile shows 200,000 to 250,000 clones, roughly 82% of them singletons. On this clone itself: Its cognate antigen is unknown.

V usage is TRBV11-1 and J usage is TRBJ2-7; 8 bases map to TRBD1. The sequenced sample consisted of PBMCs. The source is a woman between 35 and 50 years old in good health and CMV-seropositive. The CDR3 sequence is CASGTPGGFYEQYF. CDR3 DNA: TGTGCCAGCGGAACCCCAGGGGGCTTCTACGAGCAGTACTTC.